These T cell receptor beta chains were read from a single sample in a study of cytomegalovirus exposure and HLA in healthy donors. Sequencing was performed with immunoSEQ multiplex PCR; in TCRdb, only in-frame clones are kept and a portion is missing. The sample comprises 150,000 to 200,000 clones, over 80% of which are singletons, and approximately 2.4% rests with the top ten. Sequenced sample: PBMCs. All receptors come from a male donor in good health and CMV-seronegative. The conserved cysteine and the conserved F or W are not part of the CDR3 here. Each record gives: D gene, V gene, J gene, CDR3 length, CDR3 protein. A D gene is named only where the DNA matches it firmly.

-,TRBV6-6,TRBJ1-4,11,ASSYRVNEKLF
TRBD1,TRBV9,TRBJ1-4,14,ASSVDRGRTNEKLF
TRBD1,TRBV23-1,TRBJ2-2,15,ASSRGTDRGNTGELF
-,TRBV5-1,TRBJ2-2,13,ASSTPTGNTGELF
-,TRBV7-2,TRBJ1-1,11,ASSLSGNTEAF
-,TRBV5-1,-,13,ASSLDPGRTYEQY
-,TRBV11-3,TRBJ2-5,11,ASSSGQQETQY
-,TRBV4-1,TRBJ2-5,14,ASSQPERARRETQY
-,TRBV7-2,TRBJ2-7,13,ASSLGYRSTYEQY
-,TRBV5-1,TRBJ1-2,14,ASSLSPENANYGYT
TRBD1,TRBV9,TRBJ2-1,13,ASSVGQGNYNEQF
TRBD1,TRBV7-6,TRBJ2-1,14,ASSRRQGLPYNEQF
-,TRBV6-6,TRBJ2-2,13,ASSYLGGYTGELF
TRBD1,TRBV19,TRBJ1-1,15,ASTKGTGGDMNTEAF